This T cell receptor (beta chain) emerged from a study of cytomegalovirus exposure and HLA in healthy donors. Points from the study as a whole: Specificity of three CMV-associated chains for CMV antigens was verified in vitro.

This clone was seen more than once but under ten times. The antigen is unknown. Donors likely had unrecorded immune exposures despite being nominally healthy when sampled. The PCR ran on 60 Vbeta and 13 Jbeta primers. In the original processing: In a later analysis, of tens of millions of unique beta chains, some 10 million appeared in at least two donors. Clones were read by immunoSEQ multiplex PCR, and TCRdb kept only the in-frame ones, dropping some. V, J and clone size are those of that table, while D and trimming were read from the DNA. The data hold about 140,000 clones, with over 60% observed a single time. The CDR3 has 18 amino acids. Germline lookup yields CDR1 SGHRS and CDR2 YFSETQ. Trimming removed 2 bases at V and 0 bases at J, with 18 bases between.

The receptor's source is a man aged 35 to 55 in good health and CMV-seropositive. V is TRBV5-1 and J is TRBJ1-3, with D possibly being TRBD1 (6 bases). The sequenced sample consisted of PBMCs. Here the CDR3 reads CASSFTGTSLSSGNTIYF. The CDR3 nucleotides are TGCGCCAGCAGCTTTACAGGGACGTCACTCAGCTCTGGAAACACCATATATTTT.